These T cell receptor beta chains were read from a single sample in a study of blood T cell repertoires in COVID-19. Sequenced by immunoSEQ multiplex PCR; TCRdb stores in-frame clones only, minus some. The sample has about 140,000 clones, 81% seen once. Sequencing input: peripheral blood. The source of these receptors is a human donor in a cohort sampled during active COVID-19. Each CDR3 is given without its conserved first and last residue.

TRBV5-1,ASSETSGANTGELF
TRBV5-1,ASSLVRAGVKETQY
TRBV19,ASSPLPARETQY
TRBV19,ASSIPTLTSGTDTQY
TRBV9,ASSPPSLASTDTQY
TRBV28,ASSSDRGGRSTDTQY
TRBV29-1,SVEGLATNTGELF
TRBV7-8,ASSPTGGRAKETQY
TRBV6-5,ASSYSGAGDYEQY
TRBV6-2/TRBV6-3,ASSPSGTVYEQY
TRBV7-2,ASSLISRGSSGANVLT
TRBV6-5,ASRETGRNYGYT
TRBV28,ASSLESGGGSIQY
TRBV4-1,ASSQDWDRVETQY